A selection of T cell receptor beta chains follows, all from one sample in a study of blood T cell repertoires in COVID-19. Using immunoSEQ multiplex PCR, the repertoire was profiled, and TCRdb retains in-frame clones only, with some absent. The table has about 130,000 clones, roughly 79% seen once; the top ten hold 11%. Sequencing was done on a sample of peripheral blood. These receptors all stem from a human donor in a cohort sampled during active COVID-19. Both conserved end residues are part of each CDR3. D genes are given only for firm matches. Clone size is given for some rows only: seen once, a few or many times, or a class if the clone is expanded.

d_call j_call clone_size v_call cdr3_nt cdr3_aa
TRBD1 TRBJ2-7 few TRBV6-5 TGTGCCAGCAGCCGGGACAGGGGGCGCTTCGAGCAGTACTTC CASSRDRGRFEQYF
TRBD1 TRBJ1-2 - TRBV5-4 TGTGCCAGCAGCGAAAAGGACAGGGGGTATGGCTACACCTTC CASSEKDRGYGYTF
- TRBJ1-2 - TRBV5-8 TGTGCCAGCAGCCGGGTGCAACATGGCTACACCTTC CASSRVQHGYTF
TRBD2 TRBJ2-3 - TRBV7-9 TGTGCCAGCAGCTTAGGATTAGCGGGGGTAGAAGATACGCAGTATTTT CASSLGLAGVEDTQYF
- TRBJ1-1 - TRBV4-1 TGCGCCAGCAGCCAAGACGGCGGGAGACCCGGCTTGGCTTTCTTT CASSQDGGRPGLAFF
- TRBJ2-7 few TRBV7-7 TGTGCCAGCAGCCCAGGGAACGGCTACGAGCAGTACTTC CASSPGNGYEQYF
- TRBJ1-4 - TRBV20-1 TGCAGTGCTAAAACAGGGGAAAAACTGTTTTTT CSAKTGEKLFF
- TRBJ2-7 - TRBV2 TGTGCCAGCAGCGTCCGCTACGAGCAGTACTTC CASSVRYEQYF
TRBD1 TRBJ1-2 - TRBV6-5 TGTGCCAGCAGTCCTACAGGGGACTATGGCTACACCTTC CASSPTGDYGYTF
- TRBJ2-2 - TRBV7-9 TGTGCCAGCAGCTCCAGGGTTCCCGGGGAGCTGTTTTTT CASSSRVPGELFF
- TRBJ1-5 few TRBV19 TGTGCCAGTCTCAGGGGCAATCAGCCCCAGCATTTT CASLRGNQPQHF
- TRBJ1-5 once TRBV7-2 TGTGCCAGCAGCTTAGAGAGGGGCAATCAGCCCCAGCATTTT CASSLERGNQPQHF
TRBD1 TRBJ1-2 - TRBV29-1 TGCAGCGGACGACAGGGGGACTATGGCTACACCTTC CSGRQGDYGYTF
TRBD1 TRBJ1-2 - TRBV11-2 TGTGCCAGCAGCTTAGATGTCCAGGGGGTGGGCTACACCTTC CASSLDVQGVGYTF
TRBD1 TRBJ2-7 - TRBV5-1 TGCGCCAGCAGCTTGGAGGGGACAGGGTGGGACGAGCAGTACTTC CASSLEGTGWDEQYF
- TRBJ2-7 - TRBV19 TGTGCCAGTAGTATCGGCAGGGGAACCTACGAGCAGTACTTC CASSIGRGTYEQYF
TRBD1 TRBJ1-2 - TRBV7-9 TGTGCCAGCAGCTCTTCCGGGACAGGGAAGGAGGGCTACACCTTC CASSSSGTGKEGYTF
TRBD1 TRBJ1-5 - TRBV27 TGTGCCAGCAGTTCCGGAACAGGGGGAAATCAGCCCCAGCATTTT CASSSGTGGNQPQHF
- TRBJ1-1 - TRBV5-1 TGCGCCAGCAGCTCTCAGACAGGTAGGGGCACTGAAGCTTTCTTT CASSSQTGRGTEAFF
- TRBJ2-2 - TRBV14 TGTGCCAGCAGCTACAGGGTCCGGAACACCGGGGAGCTGTTTTTT CASSYRVRNTGELFF
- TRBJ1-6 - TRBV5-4 TGTGCCAGCAGCTTGGATCCGGACACGAATTCACCCCTCCACTTT CASSLDPDTNSPLHF
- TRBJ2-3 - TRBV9 TGTGCCAGCAGCGCACACACAGATACGCAGTATTTT CASSAHTDTQYF
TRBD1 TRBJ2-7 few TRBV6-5 TGTGCCAGCAACGACAGGGTGGGCTCCTACGAGCAGTACTTC CASNDRVGSYEQYF
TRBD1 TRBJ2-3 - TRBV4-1 TGCGCCAGCAGCCACAGAGACAGGGGGCTAACAGATACGCAGTATTTT CASSHRDRGLTDTQYF
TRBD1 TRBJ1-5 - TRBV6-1 TGTGCCAGCAGTGAAGACAGGGGCAGCAATCAGCCCCAGCATTTT CASSEDRGSNQPQHF
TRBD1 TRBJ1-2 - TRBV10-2 TGCGCCAGCACCGCCGGGACAGGATGGAGGCATAACTATGGCTACACCTTC CASTAGTGWRHNYGYTF
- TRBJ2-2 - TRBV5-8 TGTGCCAGCAGCCCTAGACAGGTGATGGTGACCGGGGAGCTGTTTTTT CASSPRQVMVTGELFF
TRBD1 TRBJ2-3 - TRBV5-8 TGTGCCAGCAACCTCCTCGGACAGGGGCTCGGAGATACGCAGTATTTT CASNLLGQGLGDTQYF